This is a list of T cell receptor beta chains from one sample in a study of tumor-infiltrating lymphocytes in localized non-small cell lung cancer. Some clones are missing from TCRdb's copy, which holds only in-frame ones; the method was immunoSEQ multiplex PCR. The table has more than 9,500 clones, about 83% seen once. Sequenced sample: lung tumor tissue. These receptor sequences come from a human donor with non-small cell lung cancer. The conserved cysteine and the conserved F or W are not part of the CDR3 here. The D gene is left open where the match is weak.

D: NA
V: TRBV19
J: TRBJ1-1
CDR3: ASSTTRDTEAF

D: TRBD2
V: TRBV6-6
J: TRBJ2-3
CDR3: ASSRGKRGAADTQY

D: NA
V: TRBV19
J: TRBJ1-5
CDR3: ATQPARGPRGAQH

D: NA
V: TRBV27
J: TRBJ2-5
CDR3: ASSLKGPETQY

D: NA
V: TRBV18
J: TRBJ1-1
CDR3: ASSQGATEAF

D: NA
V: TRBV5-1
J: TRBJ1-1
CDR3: ASSSGRDEAF

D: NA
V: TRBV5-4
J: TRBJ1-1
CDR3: ASSFGLGNTEAF

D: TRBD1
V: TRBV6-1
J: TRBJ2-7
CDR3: ASSLRDRGTYEQY

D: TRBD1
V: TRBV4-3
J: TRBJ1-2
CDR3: ASSQLQGRGGYT

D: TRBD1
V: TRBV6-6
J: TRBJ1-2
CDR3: ASSYSGGEYYGYT

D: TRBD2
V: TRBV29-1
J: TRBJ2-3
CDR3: SVEVNSGRDTQY

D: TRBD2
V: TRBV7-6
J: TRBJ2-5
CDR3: ASSLEAGVKTQY

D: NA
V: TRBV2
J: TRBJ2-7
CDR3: ASSEGPFGEQY

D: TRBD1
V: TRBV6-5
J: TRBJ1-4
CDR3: ASTGTGTAEKLF

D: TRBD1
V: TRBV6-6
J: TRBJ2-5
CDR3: ASRNRGAPQETQY

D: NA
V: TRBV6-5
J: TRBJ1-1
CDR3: ASSYSPGTTEAF

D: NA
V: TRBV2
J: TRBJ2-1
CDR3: ASRASSYNEQF

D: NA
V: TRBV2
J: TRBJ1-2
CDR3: ASSEAPANYGYT

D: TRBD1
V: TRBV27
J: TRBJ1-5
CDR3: ASSPDRGYNQPQH

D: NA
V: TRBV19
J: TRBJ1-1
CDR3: ASSRTLGRYTEAF